These T cell receptor beta chains were read from a single sample in a study of control samples from healthy donors and cancer patients. The method was immunoSEQ multiplex PCR; TCRdb's version includes in-frame clones alone and lacks a portion of them. The table records tens of thousands of clones, approximately 91% of them present only once. Sample: PBMCs. The origin of the receptors is a woman between 45 and 65 years old with colorectal cancer. CDR3s include the opening cysteine and the closing phenylalanine or tryptophan. A D gene is named only where the DNA matches it firmly.

>TRBV2|TRBJ1-1|TRBD1
CASSEADRTAEAFF
TGTGCCAGCAGTGAGGCGGACAGGACGGCTGAAGCTTTCTTT
>TRBV13|TRBJ2-3|NA
CASSGRGTLADTQYF
TGTGCCAGCAGCGGACGCGGCACACTGGCAGATACGCAGTATTTT
>TRBV3-1/TRBV3-2|TRBJ1-4|TRBD1
CASSLGTAINEKLFF
TGTGCCAGCAGCCTTGGGACAGCGATTAATGAAAAACTGTTTTTT
>TRBV6-2/TRBV6-3|TRBJ1-3|TRBD1
CASSRRQGISGNTIYF
TGTGCCAGCAGCCGGCGACAGGGAATCTCTGGAAACACCATATATTTT
>TRBV9|TRBJ1-1|NA
CASSVRGQDTEAFF
TGTGCCAGCAGCGTACGCGGGCAGGACACTGAAGCTTTCTTT
>TRBV4-2|TRBJ1-6|TRBD1
CASSLQDRAINSPLHF
TGTGCCAGCAGCCTCCAGGACAGGGCGATTAATTCACCCCTCCACTTT
>TRBV7-2|TRBJ2-1|TRBD2
CASSLFSGGNEQFF
TGTGCCAGCAGCTTATTTTCGGGGGGCAATGAGCAGTTCTTC
>TRBV2|TRBJ1-1|NA
CASRNRVNTEAFF
TGTGCCAGCAGGAACAGGGTGAACACTGAAGCTTTCTTT
>TRBV28|TRBJ1-2|NA
CASSPQGKDGYTF
TGTGCCAGCAGTCCACAGGGAAAGGATGGCTACACCTTC
>TRBV28|TRBJ1-2|NA
CATASNYGYTF
TGTGCCACCGCCTCCAACTATGGCTACACCTTC
>TRBV7-3|TRBJ2-1|TRBD2
CASSPSGGNEQFF
TGTGCCAGCAGCCCCAGCGGGGGGAACGAGCAGTTCTTC
>TRBV19|TRBJ2-1|NA
CATATGATNEQFF
TGTGCCACCGCGACAGGAGCCACTAATGAGCAGTTCTTC
>TRBV7-9|TRBJ1-5|TRBD1
CASQTGASPSPQHF
TGTGCCAGCCAGACAGGGGCGAGTCCATCGCCCCAGCATTTT